The 3 T cell receptor beta chains listed next were all sequenced from one sample in a study of beta chain features in type 1 diabetes. Notes on the study in general: Researchers report that Type 1 diabetes patients had moderately but significantly shorter TCRB CDR3s across all four CD4+ subsets.

No antigen has been identified for these receptors. Reverse transcribing all isolated RNA meant expressed TCRB transcripts were sequenced. Using immunoSEQ multiplex PCR, the repertoire was profiled, and TCRdb retains in-frame clones only, with some absent. The sample records some 660,000 clones, around 15% being singletons. Sequencing used naive CD4+ T cells from blood. The receptors shown here come from a man aged 18 to 35 with type 1 diabetes.

This clone showed up just a few times. This chain connects TRBV7-2 to TRBJ1-4; perhaps TRBD1 as D (6 bases). Germline CDR1 reads SGHTA; CDR2 reads FQGNSA. Trimming removed 5 bases from V and 1 base from J, with 11 bases in between. The length of the CDR3 is 15 residues. The CDR3 loop is CASSLRGLTNEKLFF. CDR3 bases: TGTGCCAGCAGCCTCAGGGGTTTAACTAATGAAAAACTGTTTTTT. The full variable domain, with the rest looked up from reference TRBV7-2 and TRBJ1-4, is GAGVSQSPSNKVTEKGKDVELRCDPISGHTALYWYRQSLGQGLEFLIYFQGNSAPDKSGLPSDRFSAERTGGSVSTLTIQRTQQEDSAVYLCASSLRGLTNEKLFFGSGTQLSVL.

In its sample, this clone was seen once. The chain has TRBV19 and TRBJ1-5, with TRBD1 matching 8 bases. The CDR3 contains 17 residues. CDR1 is LNHDA and CDR2 is SQIVND in the germline V gene (reference sequence). After removal of 7 bases from V and 2 bases from J, the junction contained 13 bases not matched to a gene. Written as DNA, the CDR3 is TGTGCCAGTACCTCCCACGGGGCAGGGGGCGGCAATCAGCCCCAGCATTTT. It specifies CASTSHGAGGGNQPQHF.

This clone has a handful of counts. J is TRBJ2-3 and V is TRBV29-1, with 7 bases matching TRBD2. From germline, CDR1 is SQVTM and CDR2 ANQGSEA. The CDR3 is 17 amino acids. V dropped 2 bases and J dropped 1; count of bases not matched to a gene: 12. The CDR3 sequence is CSVERGTGGGGTDTQYF. DNA for the CDR3: TGCAGCGTTGAACGGGGGACTGGCGGGGGTGGCACAGATACGCAGTATTTT.